Following are 21 T cell receptor beta chains from one sample sequenced in a study of blood T cell repertoires in COVID-19. Libraries were prepared by immunoSEQ multiplex PCR; TCRdb keeps only in-frame clonotypes and omits some of them. The table shows some 130,000 clones, with roughly 86% occurring only once. Sequenced input: peripheral blood. Receptors originate from a woman in her 70s with COVID-19, enrolled during active disease.

The chain couples TRBV10-3 to TRBJ1-1; 7 nucleotides line up with TRBD1. This CDR3 is built from 14 residues. Per germline, CDR1 ENHRY and CDR2 SYGVKD. V dropped 6 bases and J dropped 1; count of bases not matched to a gene: 5. This CDR3 reads CAISAGQPNTEAFF. In DNA, the CDR3 is TGTGCCATCAGCGCGGGACAGCCGAACACTGAAGCTTTCTTT.

The genes are TRBV19 and TRBJ2-1; 12 bases align to TRBD2. This CDR3 has 16 amino acids. Germline V gives CDR1 LNHDA, CDR2 SQIVND (reference sequence). J lost 4 bases, V lost 4 bases, and 5 bases had no gene match. The CDR3 DNA follows: TGTGCCAGTAGTAACCAGCTAGCGGGGGGGTACAATGAGCAGTTCTTC. Residues: CASSNQLAGGYNEQFF.

This rearrangement joins TRBV10-3 to TRBJ1-2; possible D gene TRBD1, 5 bases. The CDR3 sequence is 15 residues long. Germline values: CDR1 ENHRY, CDR2 SYGVKD. V lost 0 bases and J lost 2, with 10 bases in between. The CDR3 DNA follows: TGTGCCATCAGTGAGTCCCTAGGGGAAAACTATGGCTACACCTTC. Its translation: CAISESLGENYGYTF.

This clone appeared a few times. The V and J genes are TRBV5-1 and TRBJ1-2; TRBD1 matches 7 bases. Looked up from germline, CDR1 is SGHRS and CDR2 is YFSETQ. V gave up 3 bases and J gave up 3 bases; unmatched junction bases: 2. The CDR3 has 13 amino acids. In DNA, the CDR3 is TGCGCCAGCAGCTCACAGGGGTACTATGGCTACACCTTC. It is translated as CASSSQGYYGYTF.

Concerning this clone: One junction end does not reproduce the germline sequence, and a read error may be involved. The gene calls are TRBV4-1 and TRBJ2-3; 7 nucleotides match TRBD1. The CDR3 has 13 amino acids. The germline CDR1 and CDR2 sequences are MGHRA and YSYEKL. DNA of the CDR3: TGCGCCAGCAGCCAGCCCGGGACAGAGACGCAGTATTTT. This encodes CASSQPGTETQYF.

This chain connects TRBV15 to TRBJ1-5; unclear D gene. Germline assignment: CDR1 LNHNV and CDR2 YYDKDF (reference sequence). The CDR3 is 14 residues long. V gave up 0 bases and J gave up 0 bases, with 3 bases separating them. The CDR3 DNA follows: TGTGCCACCAGCAGAGAGTATAGCAATCAGCCCCAGCATTTT. Its translation is CATSREYSNQPQHF.

This chain uses TRBV7-9 with TRBJ1-6, with D tentatively TRBD1 (5 bases). The V gene's germline CDR1 is SEHNR and CDR2 FQNEAQ (reference sequence). V dropped 5 bases and J dropped 6 bases, with 8 bases sitting between them. The CDR3 sequence is 13 residues long. The CDR3 coding sequence is TGTGCCAGCAGCGACAGTTTTAATTCACCCCTCCACTTT. Translating gives CASSDSFNSPLHF.

The chain uses TRBV27 and TRBJ2-5; no definite D call. The germline gives CDR1 MNHEY, CDR2 SMNVEV (reference sequence). V lost 4 bases, J lost 4 bases, and 7 bases lay in between. CDR3 length: 12 amino acids. This chain's CDR3 is CASSSPGETQYF. In DNA form, the CDR3 reads TGTGCCAGCAGTTCCCCGGGAGAGACCCAGTACTTC.

The V call is TRBV19, the J call TRBJ2-2; 9 bases fit TRBD1. V was pared by 5 bases and J by 0 bases, with 4 bases of the junction left unmatched. Germline CDR1 LNHDA, CDR2 SQIVND (reference sequence). The CDR3 is 16 residues long. The DNA of the CDR3 is TGTGCCAGTAGTCCTCGACAGGGGGCGAACACCGGGGAGCTGTTTTTT. Its protein is CASSPRQGANTGELFF.

The chain combines TRBV6-5 with TRBJ2-1, with D perhaps TRBD2 (5 bases). The CDR3 runs 11 residues. The ends were cut back, 4 bases at V and 9 bases at J, with 7 bases in the middle. Germline loops: CDR1 MNHEY, CDR2 SVGAGI. For the CDR3, the DNA is TGTGCCAGCAGTTCCCGGGGTGAGCAGTTCTTC. Translated: CASSSRGEQFF.

The gene calls are TRBV28 and TRBJ2-1, with D possibly being TRBD2 (7 bases). The CDR3 has 14 amino acids. The germline V and J ends were trimmed by 3 bases and 8 bases, with 14 bases remaining between them. Germline CDR1 MDHEN, CDR2 SYDVKM. Here the CDR3 reads CASSFTGGPHEQFF. The CDR3 nucleotides are TGTGCCAGCAGTTTTACGGGGGGCCCCCATGAGCAGTTCTTC.

The CDR3 protein is CASSLDNPFLNEQFF. In nucleotides, the CDR3 is TGCGCCAGCAGCTTGGACAACCCTTTCCTTAATGAGCAGTTCTTC. The gene calls are TRBV5-1 and TRBJ2-1, with no clear D. The CDR3 is made up of 15 amino acids. Trimming took 0 bases from V and 7 from J, leaving 14 bases between them. The germline V gene encodes CDR1 SGHRS and CDR2 YFSETQ. The variable domain in full, with the rest retrieved from reference TRBV5-1 and TRBJ2-1, is KAGVTQTPRYLIKTRGQQVTLSCSPISGHRSVSWYQQTPGQGLQFLFEYFSETQRNKGNFPGRFSGRQFSNSRSEMNVSTLELGDSALYLCASSLDNPFLNEQFFGPGTRLTVL.

This rearrangement joins TRBV18 to TRBJ2-3, with TRBD1 matching 9 bases. After removal of 2 bases from V and 2 bases from J, the junction contained 5 bases not matched to a gene. Per the germline V gene, CDR1 is KGHSH and CDR2 is LQKENI. This CDR3 has 16 amino acids. The CDR3 bases are TGTGCCAGCTCACCAATTGGGACAGGGCTCACAGATACGCAGTATTTT. This translates into CASSPIGTGLTDTQYF.

This chain links TRBV7-9 with TRBJ2-1; 9 bases line up with TRBD1. The V segment lost 1 base and the J segment 3 bases; nucleotides outside the gene matches: 1. Germline values: CDR1 SEHNR, CDR2 FQNEAQ (reference sequence). CDR3 length equals 15 residues. CDR3 in amino acids: CASSLVGQGYNEQFF. CDR3 DNA: TGTGCCAGCAGCTTAGTGGGACAGGGCTACAATGAGCAGTTCTTC.

J is TRBJ2-1 and V is TRBV18; the D gene is possibly TRBD2 (6 bases). The ends were cut back, 1 base at V and 9 bases at J, with 16 bases in the middle. This CDR3 has 15 amino acids. CDR1 KGHSH and CDR2 LQKENI come from the germline V gene. The CDR3 coding sequence is TGTGCCAGCTCACCACGGGGCACGGCCGGGGGTGAGCAGTTCTTC. As protein: CASSPRGTAGGEQFF.

CDR3 sequence (DNA): TGCGCCAGCAACCCGACTGGGACTATCTCCTACAATGAGCAGTTCTTC. Translating gives CASNPTGTISYNEQFF. The chain combines TRBV5-1 with TRBJ2-1; 7 nucleotides align to TRBD2. This CDR3 has 16 amino acids. Germline assignment: CDR1 SGHRS and CDR2 YFSETQ. V gave up 6 bases and J gave up 0 bases; unmatched junction bases: 9. Together with reference TRBV5-1 and TRBJ2-1, the CDR3 gives the full variable domain: KAGVTQTPRYLIKTRGQQVTLSCSPISGHRSVSWYQQTPGQGLQFLFEYFSETQRNKGNFPGRFSGRQFSNSRSEMNVSTLELGDSALYLCASNPTGTISYNEQFFGPGTRLTVL.

The chain carries TRBV28 and TRBJ1-5, with D hard to call. The V gene's germline CDR1 is MDHEN and CDR2 SYDVKM. The CDR3 length is 15 residues. V shed 2 bases and J shed 6 bases, with 14 bases lying between them. CDR3 protein: CASSLRRLGVQPQHF. CDR3 sequence (DNA): TGTGCCAGCAGTTTACGTCGACTGGGTGTTCAGCCCCAGCATTTT.

The chain carries TRBV6-5 and TRBJ2-7, with TRBD1 identical over 8 bases. After removal of 6 bases from V and 0 bases from J, the junction contained 4 bases not matched to a gene. Germline V gene lookup returns CDR1 MNHEY and CDR2 SVGAGI. The CDR3 totals 14 residues. As DNA, the CDR3 is TGTGCCAGCAGCCGGGACAGGAGCTCCTACGAGCAGTACTTC. Translated: CASSRDRSSYEQYF.

The chain recombines TRBV5-1 with TRBJ1-4; possible D gene TRBD1, 6 bases. V was trimmed by 4 bases and J by 4 bases, leaving 11 bases between them. Germline V CDR1 and CDR2: SGHRS, YFSETQ. The CDR3 totals 14 residues. CDR3 protein: CASSQRQDNEKLFF. In nucleotides, the CDR3 is TGCGCCAGCAGCCAGAGACAGGATAATGAAAAACTGTTTTTT.

This clone was counted between two and nine times. The genes are TRBV18 and TRBJ2-1; 8 positions agree with TRBD1. CDR3 size: 14 residues. V was clipped by 6 bases and J by 3 bases; unmatched bases: 4. CDR1 is KGHSH, CDR2 LQKENI, per germline. The CDR3 sequence is CASSRDRNYNEQFF. The CDR3 DNA reads as TGTGCCAGCTCCCGGGACAGGAACTACAATGAGCAGTTCTTC.

The V gene is TRBV3-1 (or the pseudogene TRBV3-2), the J gene TRBJ2-7; TRBD1 matches at 7 bases. Unmatched junction bases numbered 15, after V lost 4 bases and J lost 3 bases. The CDR3 length is 17 residues. The V gene's germline CDR1 is LGHDT and CDR2 YNNKEL (reference sequence). Here the CDR3 reads CASSPLGFRGQSYEQYF. The CDR3 coding sequence is TGTGCCAGCAGCCCCCTGGGATTTAGGGGGCAAAGCTACGAGCAGTACTTC.